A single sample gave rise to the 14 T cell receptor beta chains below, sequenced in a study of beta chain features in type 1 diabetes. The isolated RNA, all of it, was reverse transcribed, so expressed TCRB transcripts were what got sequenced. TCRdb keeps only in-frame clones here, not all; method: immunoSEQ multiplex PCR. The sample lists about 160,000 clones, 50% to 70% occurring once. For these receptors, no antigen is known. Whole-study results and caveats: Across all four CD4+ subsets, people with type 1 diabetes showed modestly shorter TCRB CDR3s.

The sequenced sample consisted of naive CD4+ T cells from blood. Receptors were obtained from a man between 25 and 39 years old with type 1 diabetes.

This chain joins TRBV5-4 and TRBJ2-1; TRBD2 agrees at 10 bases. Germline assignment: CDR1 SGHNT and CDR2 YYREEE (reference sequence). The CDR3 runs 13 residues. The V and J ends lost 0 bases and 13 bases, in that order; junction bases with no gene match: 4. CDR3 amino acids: CASSLEASGGQFF. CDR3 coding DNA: TGTGCCAGCAGCTTGGAGGCTAGCGGGGGACAGTTCTTC. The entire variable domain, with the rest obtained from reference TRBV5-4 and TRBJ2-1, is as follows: ETGVTQSPTHLIKTRGQQVTLRCSSQSGHNTVSWYQQALGQGPQFIFQYYREEENGRGNFPPRFSGLQFPNYSSELNVNALELDDSALYLCASSLEASGGQFFGPGTRLTVL.

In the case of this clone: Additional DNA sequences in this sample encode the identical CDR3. This CDR3 reads CATSRDREETQYF. For the CDR3, the DNA is TGTGCCACCAGCAGAGATCGCGAGGAGACCCAGTACTTC. The chain links TRBV15 to TRBJ2-5, with D unclear. There are 13 residues in the CDR3. V was pared by 0 bases and J by 5 bases, with 7 bases between. Germline V gene lookup returns CDR1 LNHNV and CDR2 YYDKDF (reference sequence). The variable domain in full, completed from reference TRBV15 and TRBJ2-5, reads DAMVIQNPRYQVTQFGKPVTLSCSQTLNHNVMYWYQQKSSQAPKLLFHYYDKDFNNEADTPDNFQSRRPNTSFCFLDIRSPGLGDTAMYLCATSRDREETQYFGPGTRLLVL.

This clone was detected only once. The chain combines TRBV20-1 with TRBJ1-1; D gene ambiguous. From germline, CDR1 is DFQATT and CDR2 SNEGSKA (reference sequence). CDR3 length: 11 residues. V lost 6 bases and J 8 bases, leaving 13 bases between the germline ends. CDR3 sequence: CSASRVEEAFF. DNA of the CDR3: TGCAGTGCATCGCGGGTTGAGGAAGCTTTCTTT.

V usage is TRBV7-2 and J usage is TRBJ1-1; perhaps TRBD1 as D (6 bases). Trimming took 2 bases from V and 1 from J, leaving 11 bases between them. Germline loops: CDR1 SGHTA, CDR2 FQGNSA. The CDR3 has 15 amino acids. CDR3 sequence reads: CASSLWAGENTEAFF. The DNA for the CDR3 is TGTGCCAGCAGCTTATGGGCAGGGGAGAACACTGAAGCTTTCTTT.

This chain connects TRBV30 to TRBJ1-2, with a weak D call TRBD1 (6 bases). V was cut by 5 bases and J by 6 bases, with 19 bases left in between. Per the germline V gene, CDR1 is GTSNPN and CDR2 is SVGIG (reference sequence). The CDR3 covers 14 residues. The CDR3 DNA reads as TGTGCCTGGGTGACCGCCGGGAGGGACAATGGCTACACCTTC. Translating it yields CAWVTAGRDNGYTF.

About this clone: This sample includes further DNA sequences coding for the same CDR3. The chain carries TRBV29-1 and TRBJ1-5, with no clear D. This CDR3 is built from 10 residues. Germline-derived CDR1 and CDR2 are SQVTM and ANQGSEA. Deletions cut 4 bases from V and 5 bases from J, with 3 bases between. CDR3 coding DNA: TGCAGCGTTGGGGATCAGCCCCAGCATTTT. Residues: CSVGDQPQHF.

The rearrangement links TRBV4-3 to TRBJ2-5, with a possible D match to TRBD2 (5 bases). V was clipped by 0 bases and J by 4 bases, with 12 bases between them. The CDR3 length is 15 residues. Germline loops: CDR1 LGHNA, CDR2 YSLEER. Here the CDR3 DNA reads TGCGCCAGCAGCCAAGATCTAAGGGAGAGAGAGACCCAGTACTTC. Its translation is CASSQDLRERETQYF.

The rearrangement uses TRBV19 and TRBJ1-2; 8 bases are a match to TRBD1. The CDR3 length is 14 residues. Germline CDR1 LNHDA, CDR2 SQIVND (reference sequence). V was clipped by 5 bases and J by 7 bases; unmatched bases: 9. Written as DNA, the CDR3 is TGTGCCAGTAGTTTAAGGACAGGGTTTGGTGGCTACACCTTC. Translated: CASSLRTGFGGYTF.

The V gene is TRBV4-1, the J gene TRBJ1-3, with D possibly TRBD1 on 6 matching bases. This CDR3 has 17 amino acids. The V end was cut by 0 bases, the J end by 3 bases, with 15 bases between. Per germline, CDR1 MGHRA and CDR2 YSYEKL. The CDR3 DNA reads TGCGCCAGCAGCCAAGATTCTCGGGACACATATGGAAACACCATATATTTT. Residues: CASSQDSRDTYGNTIYF.

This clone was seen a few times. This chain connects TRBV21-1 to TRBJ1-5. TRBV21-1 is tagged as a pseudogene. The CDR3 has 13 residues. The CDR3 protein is CASSPRVGQPQHF. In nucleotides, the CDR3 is TGTGCCAGCAGCCCGAGGGTTGGGCAGCCCCAGCATTTT.

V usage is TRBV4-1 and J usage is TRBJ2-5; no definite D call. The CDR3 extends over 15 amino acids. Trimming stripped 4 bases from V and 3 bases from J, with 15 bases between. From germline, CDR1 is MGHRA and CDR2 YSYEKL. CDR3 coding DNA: TGCGCCAGCAGCCTTCTATCGGGCAGTGAAGAGACCCAGTACTTC. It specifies CASSLLSGSEETQYF.

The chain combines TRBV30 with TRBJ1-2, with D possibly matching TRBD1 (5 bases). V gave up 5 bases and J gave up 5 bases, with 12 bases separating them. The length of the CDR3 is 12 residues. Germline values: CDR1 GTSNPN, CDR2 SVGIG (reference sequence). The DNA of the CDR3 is TGTGCCTGGGAAGGGGTGTTGTATGGCTACACCTTC. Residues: CAWEGVLYGYTF.

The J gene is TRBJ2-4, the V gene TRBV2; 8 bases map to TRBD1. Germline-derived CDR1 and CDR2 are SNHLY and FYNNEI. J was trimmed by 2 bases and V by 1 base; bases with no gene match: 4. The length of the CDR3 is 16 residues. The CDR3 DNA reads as TGTGCCAGCAGTGAAGTGCAGGGGGCGTCCAAAAACATTCAGTACTTC. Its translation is CASSEVQGASKNIQYF. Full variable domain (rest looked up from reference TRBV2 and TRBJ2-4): EPEVTQTPSHQVTQMGQEVILRCVPISNHLYFYWYRQILGQKVEFLVSFYNNEISEKSEIFDDQFSVERPDGSNFTLKIRSTKLEDSAMYFCASSEVQGASKNIQYFGAGTRLSVL.

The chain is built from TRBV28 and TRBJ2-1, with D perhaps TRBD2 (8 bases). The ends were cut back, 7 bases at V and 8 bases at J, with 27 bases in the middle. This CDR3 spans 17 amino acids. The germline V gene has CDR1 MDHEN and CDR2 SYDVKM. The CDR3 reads CASIVTPGGGLKDEQFF. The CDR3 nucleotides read TGTGCCAGCATCGTTACCCCGGGAGGGGGCCTTAAGGATGAGCAGTTCTTC.